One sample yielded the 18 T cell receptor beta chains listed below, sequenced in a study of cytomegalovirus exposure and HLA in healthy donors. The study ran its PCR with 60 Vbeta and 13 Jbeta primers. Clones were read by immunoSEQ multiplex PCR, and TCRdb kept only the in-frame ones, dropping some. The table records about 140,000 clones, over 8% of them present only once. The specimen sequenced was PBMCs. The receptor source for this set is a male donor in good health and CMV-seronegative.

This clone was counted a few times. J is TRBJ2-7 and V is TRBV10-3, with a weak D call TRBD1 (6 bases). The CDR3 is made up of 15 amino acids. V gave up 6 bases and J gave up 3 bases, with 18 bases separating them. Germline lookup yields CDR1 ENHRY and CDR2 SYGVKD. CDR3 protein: CAISPGQGPNYEQYF. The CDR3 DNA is TGTGCCATCAGCCCGGGACAAGGCCCCAACTACGAGCAGTACTTC.

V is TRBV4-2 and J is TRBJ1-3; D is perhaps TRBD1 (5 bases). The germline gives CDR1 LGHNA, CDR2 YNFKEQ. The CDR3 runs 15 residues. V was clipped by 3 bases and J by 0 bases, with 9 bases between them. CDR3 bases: TGTGCCAGCAGCCAGAGAACAGGCTCTGGAAACACCATATATTTT. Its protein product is CASSQRTGSGNTIYF.

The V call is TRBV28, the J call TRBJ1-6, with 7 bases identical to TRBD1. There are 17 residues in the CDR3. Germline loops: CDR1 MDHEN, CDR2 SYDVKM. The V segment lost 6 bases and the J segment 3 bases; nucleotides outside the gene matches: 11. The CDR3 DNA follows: TGTGCCAGCAGCCTAGACAGGGTGGGAGGCTATAATTCACCCCTCCACTTT. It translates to CASSLDRVGGYNSPLHF.

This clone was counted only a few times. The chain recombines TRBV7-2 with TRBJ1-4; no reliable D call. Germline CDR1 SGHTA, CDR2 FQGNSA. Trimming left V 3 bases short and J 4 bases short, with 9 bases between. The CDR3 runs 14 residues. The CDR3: CASSFYRSNEKLFF. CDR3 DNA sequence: TGTGCCAGCAGCTTCTACCGAAGTAATGAAAAACTGTTTTTT.

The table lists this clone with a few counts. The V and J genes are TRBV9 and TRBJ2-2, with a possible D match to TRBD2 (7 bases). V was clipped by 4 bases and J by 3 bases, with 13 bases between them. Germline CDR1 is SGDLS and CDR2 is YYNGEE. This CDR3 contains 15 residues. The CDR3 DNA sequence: TGTGCCAGCAGCCTTAGGGGGGGTGACACCGGGGAGCTGTTTTTT. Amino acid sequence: CASSLRGGDTGELFF.

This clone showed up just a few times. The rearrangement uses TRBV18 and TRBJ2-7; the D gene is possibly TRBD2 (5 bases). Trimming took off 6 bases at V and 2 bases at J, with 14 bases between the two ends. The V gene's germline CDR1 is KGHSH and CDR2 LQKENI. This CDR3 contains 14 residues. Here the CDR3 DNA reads TGTGCCAGCTCCCCCGGGGTCGCCACCTACGAGCAGTACTTC. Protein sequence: CASSPGVATYEQYF.

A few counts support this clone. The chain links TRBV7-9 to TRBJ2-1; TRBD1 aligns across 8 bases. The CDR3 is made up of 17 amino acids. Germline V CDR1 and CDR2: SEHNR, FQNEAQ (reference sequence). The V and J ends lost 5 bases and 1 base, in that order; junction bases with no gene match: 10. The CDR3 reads CASSHPLTGESYNEQFF. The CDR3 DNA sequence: TGTGCCAGCAGCCATCCTTTGACAGGGGAATCCTACAATGAGCAGTTCTTC.

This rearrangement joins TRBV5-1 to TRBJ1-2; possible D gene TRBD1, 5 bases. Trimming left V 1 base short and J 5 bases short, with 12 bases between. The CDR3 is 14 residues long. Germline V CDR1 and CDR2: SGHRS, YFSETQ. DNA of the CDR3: TGCGCCAGCAGCTTGTCGTCAGGGCTGTATGGCTACACCTTC. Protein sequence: CASSLSSGLYGYTF.

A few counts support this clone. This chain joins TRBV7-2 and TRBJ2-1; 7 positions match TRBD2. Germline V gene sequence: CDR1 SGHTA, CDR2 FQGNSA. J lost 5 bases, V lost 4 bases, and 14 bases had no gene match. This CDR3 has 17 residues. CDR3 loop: CASSSSKSGRPDNEQFF. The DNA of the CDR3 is TGTGCCAGCAGCTCCTCCAAGTCCGGGAGGCCTGACAATGAGCAGTTCTTC.

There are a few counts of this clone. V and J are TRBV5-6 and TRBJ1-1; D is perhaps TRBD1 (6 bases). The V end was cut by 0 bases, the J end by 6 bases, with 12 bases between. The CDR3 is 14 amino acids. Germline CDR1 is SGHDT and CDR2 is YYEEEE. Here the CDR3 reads CASSLGGGFAEAFF. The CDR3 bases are TGTGCCAGCAGCTTGGGTGGGGGCTTCGCTGAAGCTTTCTTT.

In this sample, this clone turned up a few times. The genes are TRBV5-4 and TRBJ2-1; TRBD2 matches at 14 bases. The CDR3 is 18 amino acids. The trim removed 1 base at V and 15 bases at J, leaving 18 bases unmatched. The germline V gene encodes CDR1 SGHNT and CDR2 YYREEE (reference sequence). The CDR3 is CASSLMMGTSGSWGEAFF. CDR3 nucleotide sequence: TGTGCCAGCAGCTTGATGATGGGGACTAGCGGGAGTTGGGGGGAGGCGTTCTTC.

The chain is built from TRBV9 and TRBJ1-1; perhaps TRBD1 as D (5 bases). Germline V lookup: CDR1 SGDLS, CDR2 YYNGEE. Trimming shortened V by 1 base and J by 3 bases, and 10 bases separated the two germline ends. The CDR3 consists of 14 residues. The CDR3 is CASSVWGGDTEAFF. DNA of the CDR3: TGTGCCAGCAGCGTATGGGGGGGGGACACTGAAGCTTTCTTT.

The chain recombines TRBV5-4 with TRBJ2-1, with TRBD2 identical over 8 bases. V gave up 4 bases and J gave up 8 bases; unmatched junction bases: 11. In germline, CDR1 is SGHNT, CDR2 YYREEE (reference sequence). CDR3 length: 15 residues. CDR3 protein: CASSLPGLGGHEQFF. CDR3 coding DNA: TGTGCCAGCAGCCTCCCGGGACTAGGGGGGCATGAGCAGTTCTTC.

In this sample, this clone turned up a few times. The CDR3 reads CASSIVGDPNEQFF. The CDR3 nucleotides read TGTGCCAGTAGTATAGTGGGAGACCCCAATGAGCAGTTCTTC. The chain recombines TRBV19 with TRBJ2-1; a weak D match, TRBD2 (5 bases). Germline CDR1 LNHDA, CDR2 SQIVND (reference sequence). The CDR3 is 14 amino acids. V was trimmed by 1 base and J by 6 bases, leaving 10 bases between them.

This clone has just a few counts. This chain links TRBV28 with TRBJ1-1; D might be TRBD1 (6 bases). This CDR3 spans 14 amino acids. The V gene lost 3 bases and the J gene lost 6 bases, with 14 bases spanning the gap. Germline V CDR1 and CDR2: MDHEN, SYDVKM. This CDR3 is CASSLGGRGPEAFF. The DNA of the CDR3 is TGTGCCAGCAGTTTGGGGGGGCGGGGGCCTGAAGCTTTCTTT.

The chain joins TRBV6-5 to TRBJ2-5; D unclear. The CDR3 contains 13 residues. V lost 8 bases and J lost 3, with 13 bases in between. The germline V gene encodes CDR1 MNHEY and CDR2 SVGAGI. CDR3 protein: CASSSGGEETQYF. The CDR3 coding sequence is TGTGCCAGCTCTAGTGGCGGAGAAGAGACCCAGTACTTC.

For the CDR3, the DNA is TGCAGCGTTTTGCCTGTGGGGCCTACGGACAGCTCCTACGAGCAGTACTTC. Protein sequence: CSVLPVGPTDSSYEQYF. V is TRBV29-1 and J is TRBJ2-7; weak D call: TRBD1 (6 bases). CDR1 is SQVTM, CDR2 ANQGSEA, per germline. V was trimmed by 5 bases and J by 0 bases, leaving 23 bases between them. This CDR3 contains 17 residues.

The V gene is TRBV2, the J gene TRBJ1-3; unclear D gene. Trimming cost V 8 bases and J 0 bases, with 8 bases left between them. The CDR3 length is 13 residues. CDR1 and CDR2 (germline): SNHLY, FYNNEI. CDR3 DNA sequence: TGTGCCAGCGCAGGACTCTCTGGAAACACCATATATTTT. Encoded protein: CASAGLSGNTIYF. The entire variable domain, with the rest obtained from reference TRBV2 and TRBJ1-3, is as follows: EPEVTQTPSHQVTQMGQEVILRCVPISNHLYFYWYRQILGQKVEFLVSFYNNEISEKSEIFDDQFSVERPDGSNFTLKIRSTKLEDSAMYFCASAGLSGNTIYFGEGSWLTVV.